Below are 20 T cell receptor beta chains sequenced from a single sample in a study of blood T cell repertoires in COVID-19. Sequencing used immunoSEQ multiplex PCR; TCRdb keeps in-frame clones, though not all of them. The table has roughly 90,000 clones, over 85% seen once. Sequences were obtained from peripheral blood. Receptor source: a man aged 50-59 years with acute or convalescent COVID-19.

V and J are TRBV7-2 and TRBJ1-1, with D perhaps matching TRBD1 (5 bases). Trimming took off 5 bases at V and 11 bases at J, with 15 bases between the two ends. Germline V CDR1 and CDR2: SGHTA, FQGNSA. The CDR3 extends over 12 amino acids. The CDR3 DNA follows: TGTGCCAGCAGCAGGGATCGGGGGTGGGCTTTCTTT. This codes for CASSRDRGWAFF.

The V and J genes are TRBV6-1 and TRBJ1-4; no firm D call. This CDR3 comprises 13 residues. Germline lookup yields CDR1 MNHNS and CDR2 SASEGT. V lost 1 base, J lost 4 bases, and 4 bases lay in between. The DNA for the CDR3 is TGTGCCAGCAGTGAAGAACTTAATGAAAAACTGTTTTTT. It specifies CASSEELNEKLFF.

This clone showed up just once. The chain uses TRBV5-5 and TRBJ2-5; TRBD2 matches at 13 bases. The CDR3 totals 17 residues. The ends lost 6 bases at V and 0 bases at J; junction bases unmatched: 8. From germline, CDR1 is SGHKS and CDR2 YYEKEE (reference sequence). The CDR3 loop is CASTGLAGVPYQETQYF. As DNA, the CDR3 is TGTGCCAGCACAGGACTAGCGGGAGTTCCGTACCAAGAGACCCAGTACTTC.

J is TRBJ2-7 and V is TRBV28; 10 nucleotides match TRBD2. CDR3 size: 15 residues. Per germline, CDR1 MDHEN and CDR2 SYDVKM. V shed 0 bases, J shed 3 bases, and the junction held 2 bases outside the gene matches. CDR3 in DNA: TGTGCCAGCAGTTTATGGTCTAGCGGGAGCTACGAGCAGTACTTC. Protein product: CASSLWSSGSYEQYF.

This rearrangement joins TRBV5-6 to TRBJ1-3; the D gene is possibly TRBD1 (6 bases). This CDR3 spans 15 amino acids. Germline loops: CDR1 SGHDT, CDR2 YYEEEE. The germline V and J ends were trimmed by 4 bases and 3 bases, with 14 bases remaining between them. CDR3 DNA sequence: TGTGCCAGCAGCCCTGACAGGATCCTTGGAAACACCATATATTTT. Its protein is CASSPDRILGNTIYF.

The V gene is TRBV6-1, the J gene TRBJ2-7; D possibly corresponds to TRBD1 (5 bases). V lost 1 base and J lost 4, with 14 bases in between. The V gene's germline CDR1 is MNHNS and CDR2 SASEGT. The CDR3 spans 15 residues. The CDR3 DNA follows: TGTGCCAGCAGTGAAGGGCAGGGAATACTGTACGAGCAGTACTTC. Translation: CASSEGQGILYEQYF.

This clone was recorded once. This rearrangement joins TRBV18 to TRBJ2-1; 14 bases align to TRBD2. The germline V gene encodes CDR1 KGHSH and CDR2 LQKENI. After removal of 6 bases from V and 9 bases from J, the junction contained 7 bases not matched to a gene. The length of the CDR3 is 15 residues. Here the CDR3 reads CASSQTSGRASEQFF. The DNA for the CDR3 is TGTGCCAGCTCCCAGACTAGCGGGAGGGCAAGTGAGCAGTTCTTC.

This chain joins TRBV5-5 and TRBJ2-3; 7 bases map to TRBD1. V lost 3 bases, J lost 1 base, and 2 bases stayed unmatched. CDR3 length: 14 residues. Germline V gene data show CDR1 as SGHKS and CDR2 as YYEKEE (reference sequence). In DNA form, the CDR3 reads TGTGCCAGCAGCTCCGACAGGGGCACAGATACGCAGTATTTT. Translation: CASSSDRGTDTQYF.

The rearrangement joins TRBV4-1 to TRBJ2-5; possibly TRBD2 for D (6 bases). Germline CDR1 is MGHRA and CDR2 is YSYEKL. The CDR3 has 20 amino acids. Trimming took 2 bases from V and 0 from J, leaving 25 bases between them. The CDR3 is CASSQILSPGRGIYQETQYF. CDR3 DNA sequence: TGCGCCAGCAGCCAAATACTATCGCCGGGACGGGGGATTTACCAAGAGACCCAGTACTTC.

The chain is built from TRBV27 and TRBJ2-3; 7 bases line up with TRBD2. Trimming took 5 bases from V and 4 from J; bases not matched to a gene: 3. This CDR3 comprises 13 residues. The germline V gene encodes CDR1 MNHEY and CDR2 SMNVEV (reference sequence). The CDR3 bases are TGTGCCAGCAGTCCGGGACTATCAGATACGCAGTATTTT. Its translation: CASSPGLSDTQYF.

The V gene is TRBV6-5, the J gene TRBJ2-1, with D possibly TRBD2 on 6 matching bases. The CDR3 runs to 15 residues. V lost 6 bases to trimming and J lost 6 bases, with 18 bases between them. The germline gives CDR1 MNHEY, CDR2 SVGAGI. CDR3 nucleotides: TGTGCCAGCAGCCGCCCCTCTCGGGGAGGCAATGAGCAGTTCTTC. Protein product: CASSRPSRGGNEQFF.

This chain links TRBV15 with TRBJ2-3, with D possibly matching TRBD2 (6 bases). Trimming left V 4 bases short and J 11 bases short, with 13 bases between. This CDR3 has 12 residues. In germline, CDR1 is LNHNV, CDR2 YYDKDF (reference sequence). Here the CDR3 reads CATSKTGRGQYF. CDR3 nucleotide sequence: TGTGCCACCAGCAAAACGGGGCGGGGGCAGTATTTT.

The gene calls are TRBV7-9 and TRBJ1-4; D not certain. The V gene's germline CDR1 is SEHNR and CDR2 FQNEAQ (reference sequence). Between the trimmed V and J ends, which lost 1 base and 5 bases, there was a span of 5 bases. The CDR3 spans 13 residues. The chain's CDR3 is CASSLGLNEKLFF. The CDR3 nucleotides are TGTGCCAGCAGCTTAGGACTGAATGAAAAACTGTTTTTT.

This chain joins TRBV18 and TRBJ2-1, with D unresolved. V was cut by 0 bases and J by 9 bases, with 12 bases left in between. The CDR3 contains 14 residues. CDR1 and CDR2 (germline): KGHSH, LQKENI. The CDR3: CASSPPSEIFEQFF. CDR3 coding DNA: TGTGCCAGCTCACCACCAAGCGAGATCTTTGAGCAGTTCTTC.

The chain is built from TRBV5-1 and TRBJ2-5; D may be TRBD1 (6 bases). Germline V lookup: CDR1 SGHRS, CDR2 YFSETQ. V lost 0 bases and J 5 bases, leaving 14 bases between the germline ends. CDR3 length: 15 amino acids. The CDR3, as DNA: TGCGCCAGCAGCTTGGACCACAGGGAGAGGGAGACCCAGTACTTC. This encodes CASSLDHRERETQYF.

The chain carries TRBV7-3 and TRBJ1-1; perhaps TRBD1 as D (5 bases). The germline V gene has CDR1 SGHTA and CDR2 FQGTGA. The V gene lost 4 bases and the J gene lost 5 bases, with 11 bases spanning the gap. The CDR3 is 13 residues long. The CDR3 region is CASSSHGGTEAFF. The CDR3 DNA reads as TGTGCCAGCAGCTCCCACGGGGGGACTGAAGCTTTCTTT.

The rearrangement joins TRBV5-6 to TRBJ2-3, with D unclear. V lost 4 bases and J 4 bases, leaving 13 bases between the germline ends. Germline CDR1 and CDR2: SGHDT and YYEEEE. The CDR3 length is 14 residues. CDR3: CASSEVDLSDTQYF. The CDR3 DNA is TGTGCCAGCAGCGAAGTTGACTTGTCAGATACGCAGTATTTT.

This sequence joins TRBV11-2 and TRBJ2-6; D is undetermined. V lost 0 bases and J lost 0, with 9 bases in between. Germline lookup yields CDR1 SGHAT and CDR2 FQNNGV. The CDR3 is 17 amino acids. CDR3 DNA sequence: TGTGCCAGCAGCTTAGATGTGGCGGCCTCTGGGGCCAACGTCCTGACTTTC. This sequence encodes CASSLDVAASGANVLTF.

This chain's CDR3 is CSVEGGVRETQYF. For the CDR3, the DNA is TGCAGCGTTGAAGGGGGGGTCCGGGAGACCCAGTACTTC. V and J are TRBV29-1 and TRBJ2-5; tentative D call: TRBD2 (6 bases). The germline CDR1 and CDR2 sequences are SQVTM and ANQGSEA. The CDR3 sequence is 13 residues long. Trimming pared 1 base from V and 5 bases from J, leaving 11 bases between.

The genes are TRBV7-6 and TRBJ1-1; D call uncertain. Germline V gene lookup returns CDR1 SGHVS and CDR2 FNYEAQ. This CDR3 is 14 amino acids long. Trimming pared 5 bases from V and 3 bases from J, leaving 13 bases between. This CDR3 reads CASSLSGRDTEAFF. For the CDR3, the DNA is TGTGCCAGCAGCCTCTCGGGGAGGGACACTGAAGCTTTCTTT.